Listed here are 26 T cell receptor beta chains from one sample, sequenced in a study of blood T cell repertoires in COVID-19. The repertoire was sequenced with immunoSEQ multiplex PCR; TCRdb's copy has only in-frame clones and lacks some. Of 300,000 to 400,000 clones listed, around nine tenths were seen once; the top ten hold roughly 4.1%. Sequenced input: peripheral blood. The receptor set was obtained from a woman between 50 and 59 years old with active or convalescent COVID-19.

The chain employs TRBV7-9 and TRBJ2-2; tentative D call: TRBD2 (5 bases). In germline, CDR1 is SEHNR, CDR2 FQNEAQ (reference sequence). CDR3 size: 16 residues. Trimming left V 4 bases short and J 6 bases short, with 18 bases between. CDR3 coding DNA: TGTGCCAGCAGCTCACCCCTCGGCGGGTTGGCCGGGGAGCTGTTTTTT. Its protein product is CASSSPLGGLAGELFF.

The genes are TRBV7-8 and TRBJ1-5, with D possibly TRBD1 on 6 matching bases. The ends were cut back, 5 bases at V and 7 bases at J, with 21 bases in the middle. The CDR3 totals 16 residues. Germline assignment: CDR1 SGHVS and CDR2 FQNEAQ. This CDR3 is CASSPQDGGLRQPQHF. The CDR3 DNA follows: TGTGCCAGCAGCCCACAAGACGGGGGGCTCAGGCAGCCCCAGCATTTT.

This chain links TRBV6-5 with TRBJ1-3, with TRBD1 as a possible D gene (5 bases). V shed 6 bases and J shed 0 bases, with 9 bases lying between them. The germline gives CDR1 MNHEY, CDR2 SVGAGI. The CDR3 has 14 amino acids. This CDR3 is CASRTGSSGNTIYF. In nucleotides, the CDR3 is TGTGCCAGCAGAACAGGCAGCTCTGGAAACACCATATATTTT.

The chain recombines TRBV4-3 with TRBJ2-7; no clear D. The germline gives CDR1 LGHNA, CDR2 YSLEER. Trimming removed 3 bases from V and 0 bases from J, with 15 bases in between. This CDR3 region has 16 residues. CDR3 amino acids: CASSQVRGWSSYEQYF. DNA of the CDR3: TGCGCCAGCAGCCAGGTACGTGGGTGGAGCTCCTACGAGCAGTACTTC.

This clone was picked up one time. DNA for the CDR3: TGTGCCACCAGCAGAGATCCGCGCCCGGATTCACCCCTCCACTTT. This codes for CATSRDPRPDSPLHF. V is TRBV15 and J is TRBJ1-6; D remains ambiguous. Trimming removed 0 bases from V and 8 bases from J, with 11 bases in between. This CDR3 has 15 amino acids. The germline gives CDR1 LNHNV, CDR2 YYDKDF (reference sequence).

Only a few counts were recorded for this clone. V usage is TRBV28 and J usage is TRBJ1-6, with 7 bases that match TRBD1. Germline V gene data show CDR1 as MDHEN and CDR2 as SYDVKM. The V gene end was trimmed by 3 bases and the J gene end by 1 base; junction bases not matched to a gene: 9. The CDR3 covers 18 residues. The CDR3 DNA follows: TGTGCCAGCAGTTTGGCGGACAGGCAGAGTTCCTATAATTCACCCCTCCACTTT. Translation: CASSLADRQSSYNSPLHF.

The chain couples TRBV5-1 to TRBJ2-1; TRBD1 might be the D (6 bases). CDR3 size: 16 residues. Looked up from germline, CDR1 is SGHRS and CDR2 is YFSETQ. V was cut by 0 bases and J by 0 bases, with 10 bases left in between. The CDR3 is CASSLGGRVSYNEQFF. DNA for the CDR3: TGCGCCAGCAGCTTGGGGGGGCGGGTCTCCTACAATGAGCAGTTCTTC.

The chain has TRBV15 and TRBJ1-2, with D possibly matching TRBD1 (6 bases). Germline CDR1 reads LNHNV; CDR2 reads YYDKDF (reference sequence). V dropped 5 bases and J dropped 8 bases, with 27 bases sitting between them. This CDR3 has 17 residues. The CDR3 sequence: CATSPLGGARLSFGYTF. In DNA, the CDR3 is TGTGCCACCAGCCCGCTGGGGGGGGCGCGACTATCATTCGGCTACACCTTC.

The CDR3 reads CSVEGFPGQGTETQYF. DNA for the CDR3: TGCAGCGTTGAAGGATTTCCGGGACAGGGAACAGAGACCCAGTACTTC. This rearrangement joins TRBV29-1 to TRBJ2-5; 9 positions agree with TRBD1. The CDR3 has 16 residues. Looked up from germline, CDR1 is SQVTM and CDR2 is ANQGSEA. V lost 1 base, J lost 4 bases, and 10 bases stayed unmatched.

The chain combines TRBV19 with TRBJ2-7; the match to TRBD2 covers 9 bases. CDR3 length: 15 amino acids. Germline V gene lookup returns CDR1 LNHDA and CDR2 SQIVND (reference sequence). V shed 3 bases, J shed 2 bases, and the junction held 5 bases outside the gene matches. The CDR3 is CASSIVAGDTYEQYF. In nucleotides, the CDR3 is TGTGCCAGTAGTATCGTAGCGGGAGACACCTACGAGCAGTACTTC.

The CDR3 coding sequence is TGTGCCAGCTCAGAGAAAACAGGGATCTCTGGAAACACCATATATTTT. This codes for CASSEKTGISGNTIYF. The V and J genes are TRBV18 and TRBJ1-3, with D tentatively TRBD1 (6 bases). This CDR3 has 16 amino acids. V was pared by 5 bases and J by 0 bases, with 14 bases between. The germline gives CDR1 KGHSH, CDR2 LQKENI. Looking up the rest from reference TRBV18 and TRBJ1-3 gives the full variable domain: NAGVMQNPRHLVRRRGQEARLRCSPMKGHSHVYWYRQLPEEGLKFMVYLQKENIIDESGMPKERFSAEFPKEGPSILRIQQVVRGDSAAYFCASSEKTGISGNTIYFGEGSWLTVV.

The chain joins TRBV2 to TRBJ2-7; D not resolved. The CDR3 totals 12 residues. The germline V gene has CDR1 SNHLY and CDR2 FYNNEI. The ends were cut back, 3 bases at V and 2 bases at J, with 5 bases in the middle. The CDR3 bases are TGTGCCAGCAGTGACATTCCCTACGAGCAGTACTTC. Translating it yields CASSDIPYEQYF.

This sequence joins TRBV10-2 and TRBJ2-7; 7 bases are shared with TRBD1. Germline CDR1 reads WSHSY; CDR2 reads SAAADI. This CDR3 spans 14 amino acids. V dropped 8 bases and J dropped 2; count of bases not matched to a gene: 9. In DNA form, the CDR3 reads TGCGCCAGCGGGTTGGCAGGGGGAACCTACGAGCAGTACTTC. It encodes CASGLAGGTYEQYF.

The gene calls are TRBV4-2 and TRBJ1-5; D perhaps matches TRBD1 (6 bases). V was clipped by 4 bases and J by 4 bases, with 11 bases between them. Looked up from germline, CDR1 is LGHNA and CDR2 is YNFKEQ. The CDR3 has 14 residues. DNA for the CDR3: TGTGCCAGCAGCCTACAGGGCTCGAATCAGCCCCAGCATTTT. It codes for CASSLQGSNQPQHF.

Of note for this clone: It may be a read error: a sequence one base away is much more abundant. The chain combines TRBV2 with TRBJ2-7; D is ambiguous. The V gene lost 6 bases and the J gene lost 0 bases, with 6 bases spanning the gap. The germline V gene has CDR1 SNHLY and CDR2 FYNNEI. The CDR3 is 12 amino acids. The CDR3 region is CASSPSSYEQYF. The CDR3 nucleotides read TGTGCCAGCAGCCCCAGCTCCTACGAGCAGTACTTC.

J is TRBJ2-7 and V is TRBV5-1, with D possibly matching TRBD1 (6 bases). V gave up 0 bases and J gave up 7 bases, with 17 bases separating them. Germline assignment: CDR1 SGHRS and CDR2 YFSETQ. The CDR3 consists of 15 residues. CDR3 in amino acids: CASSLAGPGAGEQYF. The DNA for the CDR3 is TGCGCCAGCAGCTTGGCCGGGCCAGGGGCAGGTGAGCAGTACTTC.

The J gene is TRBJ2-7, the V gene TRBV5-4; D is perhaps TRBD1 (6 bases). V lost 2 bases to trimming and J lost 3 bases, with 12 bases between them. CDR3 size: 14 residues. Germline lookup yields CDR1 SGHNT and CDR2 YYREEE (reference sequence). CDR3 sequence: CASSLTTGHYEQYF. DNA of the CDR3: TGTGCCAGCAGCTTAACGACAGGCCACTACGAGCAGTACTTC.

The chain combines TRBV19 with TRBJ1-2; tentatively, D is TRBD1 (6 bases). V shed 6 bases and J shed 13 bases, with 18 bases lying between them. The CDR3 runs 12 residues. CDR1 and CDR2 (germline): LNHDA, SQIVND (reference sequence). The CDR3 DNA reads TGTGCCAGTAGCTTCCCGGGGGGCTGGGGCACCTTC. As protein: CASSFPGGWGTF.

V gene TRBV27 combines with J gene TRBJ2-7, with TRBD2 as a possible D gene (6 bases). This CDR3 spans 15 amino acids. The V gene lost 6 bases and the J gene lost 3 bases, with 18 bases spanning the gap. The germline CDR1 and CDR2 sequences are MNHEY and SMNVEV (reference sequence). CDR3 protein: CASSRTPGLIYEQYF. The CDR3 nucleotides read TGTGCCAGCAGCCGGACCCCGGGACTTATCTACGAGCAGTACTTC.

The chain links TRBV19 to TRBJ1-2, with 7 bases identical to TRBD1. Germline CDR1 LNHDA, CDR2 SQIVND (reference sequence). This CDR3 spans 14 amino acids. J lost 6 bases, V lost 7 bases, and 11 bases had no gene match. The chain's CDR3 is CASIEDRRRDGYTF. DNA for the CDR3: TGTGCCAGTATCGAGGACAGGCGGAGGGATGGCTACACCTTC. Looking up the rest from reference TRBV19 and TRBJ1-2 gives the full variable domain: DGGITQSPKYLFRKEGQNVTLSCEQNLNHDAMYWYRQDPGQGLRLIYYSQIVNDFQKGDIAEGYSVSREKKESFPLTVTSAQKNPTAFYLCASIEDRRRDGYTFGSGTRLTVV.

The rearrangement uses TRBV9 and TRBJ2-1; D ambiguous. Between the trimmed V and J ends, which lost 3 bases and 9 bases, there was a span of 13 bases. The CDR3 spans 13 residues. Germline values: CDR1 SGDLS, CDR2 YYNGEE. This CDR3 reads CASSAVSSAEQFF. CDR3 DNA: TGTGCCAGCAGCGCCGTTTCCAGTGCTGAGCAGTTCTTC.

The V and J genes are TRBV9 and TRBJ1-2, with 11 bases fitting TRBD1. The V gene end was trimmed by 4 bases and the J gene end by 8 bases; junction bases not matched to a gene: 13. Looked up from germline, CDR1 is SGDLS and CDR2 is YYNGEE. CDR3 size: 16 residues. This CDR3 reads CASSPRSRTGGEGYTF. CDR3 DNA: TGTGCCAGCAGCCCACGAAGTAGGACAGGGGGCGAGGGCTACACCTTC. Full variable domain (remainder filled in from reference TRBV9 and TRBJ1-2): DSGVTQTPKHLITATGQRVTLRCSPRSGDLSVYWYQQSLDQGLQFLIQYYNGEERAKGNILERFSAQQFPDLHSELNLSSLELGDSALYFCASSPRSRTGGEGYTFGSGTRLTVV.

This sequence joins TRBV6-1 and TRBJ2-3, with TRBD2 identical over 8 bases. After removal of 2 bases from V and 4 bases from J, the junction contained 8 bases not matched to a gene. CDR1 and CDR2 (germline): MNHNS, SASEGT. The CDR3 sequence is 16 residues long. The CDR3, as DNA: TGTGCCAGCAGTGAAAGGGGGGGACTAGGGCCAGATACGCAGTATTTT. It encodes CASSERGGLGPDTQYF.

This clone appeared a single time. J is TRBJ2-5 and V is TRBV5-4; TRBD2 agrees at 12 bases. In germline, CDR1 is SGHNT, CDR2 YYREEE (reference sequence). The ends lost 5 bases at V and 3 bases at J; junction bases unmatched: 8. The CDR3 consists of 16 residues. The CDR3 protein is CASRYLAGGHKETQYF. The CDR3, as DNA: TGTGCCAGCAGATACCTAGCGGGGGGGCACAAAGAGACCCAGTACTTC.

This clone was observed once. This chain uses TRBV18 with TRBJ2-1; the match to TRBD1 covers 9 bases. CDR3 length: 16 residues. The germline CDR1 and CDR2 sequences are KGHSH and LQKENI. Trimming took 3 bases from V and 8 from J; bases not matched to a gene: 11. This CDR3 is CASSPSDGQGSYEQFF. The CDR3 DNA reads as TGTGCCAGCTCACCCTCGGATGGACAGGGGAGTTATGAGCAGTTCTTC. Drawing the rest from reference TRBV18 and TRBJ2-1, the complete variable domain is NAGVMQNPRHLVRRRGQEARLRCSPMKGHSHVYWYRQLPEEGLKFMVYLQKENIIDESGMPKERFSAEFPKEGPSILRIQQVVRGDSAAYFCASSPSDGQGSYEQFFGPGTRLTVL.

The chain uses TRBV6-5 and TRBJ2-7, with 7 bases fitting TRBD2. The CDR3 runs to 15 residues. With 0 bases clipped from V and 4 bases from J, the junction kept 6 bases outside the gene matches. Germline values: CDR1 MNHEY, CDR2 SVGAGI. The CDR3 loop is CASSYSGGSIYEQYF. The CDR3 region has the DNA TGTGCCAGCAGTTACTCGGGAGGGAGTATTTACGAGCAGTACTTC.